The entry below gives a single T cell receptor beta chain sequence along with its context. This clone's antigen is unknown. Nothing much larger sits one base from this clone, and base qualities are not available. CDR3 length: 13 amino acids, cysteine to phenylalanine. CDR3 DNA is the only sequence kept; it has 39 bases, read in frame from the first base. The CDR1 and CDR2 encoded by the germline V gene are LGHNA and YSLEER. Relative to germline, V is 8 bases shorter and J is 2 bases shorter, with 11 bases between their ends. Library method: PCR. The sample was run on an Illumina HiSeq 2500. TCR library preparation used molecular barcoding, with unique molecular identifiers applied to normalize quantification of the TCRbeta repertoire. TCRdb cleaned the public reads at Q25 with fastp, built clones with MiXCR and kept in-frame beta chains. For every CDR3 protein sequence, its rows merge into one entry that carries the most common genes and DNA. In all, the sample holds approximately 640,000 distinct CDR3 sequences, and roughly 15% of those were seen once. The ten largest make up approximately 1% of the sample.

This entry belongs to a study of T-cell reconstitution after alpha-beta-depleted transplantation in children (dated by TCRdb to 2016 to 2017). A note on the overall study: Using TCR repertoire profiling, the study quantitatively followed how T-cell immune reconstitution unfolded in children after TCRalphabeta/CD19-depleted allogeneic hematopoietic cell transplantation.

This TCR came from a human donor who donated a stem cell graft to a child with acute myeloid leukemia. The sample consisted of PBMCs from the stem cell graft donor, taken from the stem cell graft. The rearranged chain carries TRBV4-3 and TRBJ2-3; the D gene is possibly TRBD1 or TRBD2, each agreeing over 5 bases. CDR3 sequence: CASRGRATDTQYF. The nucleotides are TGCGCCAGCCGGGGCCGAGCCACAGATACGCAGTATTTT.